A selection of T cell receptor beta chains follows, all from one sample in a study of beta chain features in type 1 diabetes. Repertoires were generated with immunoSEQ multiplex PCR, while TCRdb's copy carries only in-frame clones and drops some. Among roughly 180,000 clones, approximately 13% were seen once, and the ten largest hold 0.55% to 0.8%. The sample consisted of central memory CD4+ T cells from blood. These receptors originate from a young woman in good health. Both conserved end residues are part of each CDR3. Each record gives: CDR3 DNA, CDR3 protein, J gene, V gene, clone size, D gene. D genes are given only for firm matches. Size is omitted from some rows. Given values are once, few, many or a class for expanded clones.

cdr3_nt: TGTGCCAGCTCACCCCGATGGCGGGATACGCAGTATTTT
cdr3_aa: CASSPRWRDTQYF
j_call: TRBJ2-3
v_call: TRBV18
clone_size: .
d_call: .

cdr3_nt: TGTGCCAGCAGCCAGTCCCTGGGACAGTTTAGGGGCTACACCTTC
cdr3_aa: CASSQSLGQFRGYTF
j_call: TRBJ1-2
v_call: TRBV14
clone_size: .
d_call: TRBD1

cdr3_nt: TGTGCCAGCTCACCGGGACAGCGGGTAGGTGAGCAGTTCTTC
cdr3_aa: CASSPGQRVGEQFF
j_call: TRBJ2-1
v_call: TRBV18
clone_size: few
d_call: .

cdr3_nt: TGTGCCAGCAGCTCGACCGGGACAGGATTGGACACCATATATTTT
cdr3_aa: CASSSTGTGLDTIYF
j_call: TRBJ1-3
v_call: TRBV7-8
clone_size: few
d_call: TRBD1

cdr3_nt: TGTGCCAGCAGCAGGGACTCTCCCTCCTACAATGAGCAGTTCTTC
cdr3_aa: CASSRDSPSYNEQFF
j_call: TRBJ2-1
v_call: TRBV2
clone_size: .
d_call: .

cdr3_nt: TGTGCCAGCAGCCTGACCGGGACAGGGCAGTACGAGCAGTACTTC
cdr3_aa: CASSLTGTGQYEQYF
j_call: TRBJ2-7
v_call: TRBV7-2
clone_size: few
d_call: TRBD1

cdr3_nt: TGTGCCGCCTCAGGGGCTTTGAACACTGAAGCTTTCTTT
cdr3_aa: CAASGALNTEAFF
j_call: TRBJ1-1
v_call: TRBV30
clone_size: few
d_call: .

cdr3_nt: TGTGCCAGCAGCTTAGCCTGGGCGGGTACTGAAGCTTTCTTT
cdr3_aa: CASSLAWAGTEAFF
j_call: TRBJ1-1
v_call: TRBV7-8
clone_size: few
d_call: .

cdr3_nt: TGTGCCAGCACCTCGGACAGCTTTAGTGGAGAGACCCAGTACTTC
cdr3_aa: CASTSDSFSGETQYF
j_call: TRBJ2-5
v_call: TRBV2
clone_size: few
d_call: .

cdr3_nt: TGTGCCAGCAGTCCCGACAGGGTCACTGAAGCTTTCTTT
cdr3_aa: CASSPDRVTEAFF
j_call: TRBJ1-1
v_call: TRBV7-2
clone_size: .
d_call: TRBD1

cdr3_nt: TGTGCCAGCAGTGGGACAGCCTACGAGCAGTACTTC
cdr3_aa: CASSGTAYEQYF
j_call: TRBJ2-7
v_call: TRBV6-6
clone_size: few
d_call: TRBD1

cdr3_nt: TGTGCCAGCAGTCCGGGGTCCCGAAAAAACTATGGCTACACCTTC
cdr3_aa: CASSPGSRKNYGYTF
j_call: TRBJ1-2
v_call: TRBV28
clone_size: few
d_call: .

cdr3_nt: TGTGCCTCCATGCCGGGGGAAGGCTACACCTTC
cdr3_aa: CASMPGEGYTF
j_call: TRBJ1-2
v_call: TRBV30
clone_size: .
d_call: .

cdr3_nt: TGTGCCAGCAGCCAATCCGGGACAGGGGGGGGGACCCAGTACTTC
cdr3_aa: CASSQSGTGGGTQYF
j_call: TRBJ2-5
v_call: TRBV7-3
clone_size: .
d_call: TRBD1

cdr3_nt: TGTGCCAGCAGTGAAGGACAGGGCCAACAGCCCCAGCATTTT
cdr3_aa: CASSEGQGQQPQHF
j_call: TRBJ1-5
v_call: TRBV6-5
clone_size: .
d_call: TRBD1

cdr3_nt: TGTGCCAGTACCCGACAGGGGAAATATGGCTACACCTTC
cdr3_aa: CASTRQGKYGYTF
j_call: TRBJ1-2
v_call: TRBV19
clone_size: .
d_call: TRBD1

cdr3_nt: TGTGCCAGCAGTTCGTCCAAGACAGGCGACCAAGAGACCCAGTACTTC
cdr3_aa: CASSSSKTGDQETQYF
j_call: TRBJ2-5
v_call: TRBV28
clone_size: few
d_call: .

cdr3_nt: TGTGCCATCAGTGAGGACAGTCGCTCGGGGCCCCAGCATTTT
cdr3_aa: CAISEDSRSGPQHF
j_call: TRBJ1-5
v_call: TRBV6-6
clone_size: few
d_call: .

cdr3_nt: TGCAGCGTTGGCCCCACAGGGGGAGACTATGGCTACACCTTC
cdr3_aa: CSVGPTGGDYGYTF
j_call: TRBJ1-2
v_call: TRBV29-1
clone_size: .
d_call: TRBD1

cdr3_nt: TGTGCCAGCAGTTTACGGGACAGTTTAGGCTACACCTTC
cdr3_aa: CASSLRDSLGYTF
j_call: TRBJ1-2
v_call: TRBV6-6
clone_size: few
d_call: TRBD1

cdr3_nt: TGTGCCAGCAGAGAGACAGGACGATACACCTTC
cdr3_aa: CASRETGRYTF
j_call: TRBJ1-2
v_call: TRBV28
clone_size: .
d_call: .

cdr3_nt: TGTGCCAGCTCACCATTGTTTAGCGGGACGATACATTCGAACACCGGGGAGCTGTTTTTT
cdr3_aa: CASSPLFSGTIHSNTGELFF
j_call: TRBJ2-2
v_call: TRBV18
clone_size: .
d_call: TRBD2

cdr3_nt: TGTGCCAGCTCACCACGTCGTGCTAGCGGGAGGATAGCTGGGGCCAACGTCCTGACTTTC
cdr3_aa: CASSPRRASGRIAGANVLTF
j_call: TRBJ2-6
v_call: TRBV18
clone_size: .
d_call: TRBD2

cdr3_nt: TGTGCCAGCAGCTTTGGGACTAGCGGGAGGCTCGCAGATACGCAGTATTTT
cdr3_aa: CASSFGTSGRLADTQYF
j_call: TRBJ2-3
v_call: TRBV7-2
clone_size: .
d_call: TRBD2

cdr3_nt: TGCGCCAGCAGTGAACCAGGGCCTGGAAACACCATATATTTT
cdr3_aa: CASSEPGPGNTIYF
j_call: TRBJ1-3
v_call: TRBV10-2
clone_size: few
d_call: .

cdr3_nt: TGTGCCAGCAGCCCGGTGAAGCGGGAGCCTTCCTACGAGCAGTACTTC
cdr3_aa: CASSPVKREPSYEQYF
j_call: TRBJ2-7
v_call: TRBV13
clone_size: .
d_call: TRBD2

cdr3_nt: TGTGCCAGCAGCGGCTCGGGTCTCCAAGAGACCCAGTACTTC
cdr3_aa: CASSGSGLQETQYF
j_call: TRBJ2-5
v_call: TRBV11-3
clone_size: .
d_call: .

cdr3_nt: TGCGCCAGCACGACAGGGCCCTCTGGAAACACCATATATTTT
cdr3_aa: CASTTGPSGNTIYF
j_call: TRBJ1-3
v_call: TRBV5-1
clone_size: few
d_call: TRBD1

cdr3_nt: TGTGCCAGCAGCTTGTACCGGGCTGAAGCTTTCTTT
cdr3_aa: CASSLYRAEAFF
j_call: TRBJ1-1
v_call: TRBV11-2
clone_size: few
d_call: .

cdr3_nt: TGCGCCAGCAGCTCGGCACTAGTGGGCACCGGGGAGCTGTTTTTT
cdr3_aa: CASSSALVGTGELFF
j_call: TRBJ2-2
v_call: TRBV5-1
clone_size: .
d_call: .

cdr3_nt: TGTGCCAGCAGCTTATGGCTCTCCAACACCGGGGAGCTGTTTTTT
cdr3_aa: CASSLWLSNTGELFF
j_call: TRBJ2-2
v_call: TRBV7-9
clone_size: few
d_call: .

cdr3_nt: TGTGCCAGCAGCTCTACGACTAGCGGGAGTTTTACTGGGGCCAACGTCCTGACTTTC
cdr3_aa: CASSSTTSGSFTGANVLTF
j_call: TRBJ2-6
v_call: TRBV11-2
clone_size: .
d_call: TRBD2

cdr3_nt: TGTGCCAGCAGGCCCAAAGGTTCAGGGCCAAGATACACCTTC
cdr3_aa: CASRPKGSGPRYTF
j_call: TRBJ1-2
v_call: TRBV28
clone_size: few
d_call: .

cdr3_nt: TGTGCCACCAGCAGCAGACTAGCGGGAGTGGGAGAGCAGTTCTTC
cdr3_aa: CATSSRLAGVGEQFF
j_call: TRBJ2-1
v_call: TRBV15
clone_size: .
d_call: TRBD2

cdr3_nt: TGCGCCAGCAGCGTCAGGGTCACCGGGGAGCTGTTTTTT
cdr3_aa: CASSVRVTGELFF
j_call: TRBJ2-2
v_call: TRBV5-1
clone_size: few
d_call: .

cdr3_nt: TGTGCCAGCAGTCTAGGGGATCAAGAGACCCAGTACTTC
cdr3_aa: CASSLGDQETQYF
j_call: TRBJ2-5
v_call: TRBV7-2
clone_size: few
d_call: .

cdr3_nt: TGCGCCAGCAGATTTCAGGGGACGAACACCGGGGAGCTGTTTTTT
cdr3_aa: CASRFQGTNTGELFF
j_call: TRBJ2-2
v_call: TRBV5-1
clone_size: .
d_call: .

cdr3_nt: TGTGCCAGCAGTGAAATAAGTCCGGCGAGCGGGACGGTCTACGAGCAGTACTTC
cdr3_aa: CASSEISPASGTVYEQYF
j_call: TRBJ2-7
v_call: TRBV2
clone_size: .
d_call: TRBD2

cdr3_nt: TGTGCCTGGGGGCGAGACGGGAACACTGAAGCTTTCTTT
cdr3_aa: CAWGRDGNTEAFF
j_call: TRBJ1-1
v_call: TRBV30
clone_size: .
d_call: .

cdr3_nt: TGCAGTGCTTGCCCCCAGTTTGAAGCTTTCTTT
cdr3_aa: CSACPQFEAFF
j_call: TRBJ1-1
v_call: TRBV20-1
clone_size: .
d_call: .

cdr3_nt: TGTGCCAGCAGCAATATCGAGGAGCAGTTCTTC
cdr3_aa: CASSNIEEQFF
j_call: TRBJ2-1
v_call: TRBV2
clone_size: .
d_call: .

cdr3_nt: TGTGCCAGCAGCCCCAGACTAGCGAGCACAGATACGCAGTATTTT
cdr3_aa: CASSPRLASTDTQYF
j_call: TRBJ2-3
v_call: TRBV11-2
clone_size: few
d_call: TRBD2

cdr3_nt: TGTGCCAGCAGCCAAGGACTAGCGGGAGGCTTGTGGGATGAGCAGTTCTTC
cdr3_aa: CASSQGLAGGLWDEQFF
j_call: TRBJ2-1
v_call: TRBV4-2
clone_size: few
d_call: TRBD2

cdr3_nt: TGTGCCAGCAGTAACGCCAGGGGGAACGAGCAGTACTTC
cdr3_aa: CASSNARGNEQYF
j_call: TRBJ2-7
v_call: TRBV28
clone_size: few
d_call: TRBD1

cdr3_nt: TGTGCCAGTATCCGGACTAGCGGGAGCAATGAGCAGTTCTTC
cdr3_aa: CASIRTSGSNEQFF
j_call: TRBJ2-1
v_call: TRBV19
clone_size: few
d_call: TRBD2

cdr3_nt: TGCAGCGTTCGACTAACTGGCTCGGAGCAGTACTTC
cdr3_aa: CSVRLTGSEQYF
j_call: TRBJ2-7
v_call: TRBV29-1
clone_size: few
d_call: .

cdr3_nt: TGTGCCAGCAGCTTAGACGGGCAGGGTTTGACTGAAGCTTTCTTT
cdr3_aa: CASSLDGQGLTEAFF
j_call: TRBJ1-1
v_call: TRBV7-8
clone_size: few
d_call: .

cdr3_nt: TGTGCCAGCAGTTTAGGGACAGGGGGCAGGAACGACGAGCAGTACTTC
cdr3_aa: CASSLGTGGRNDEQYF
j_call: TRBJ2-7
v_call: TRBV28
clone_size: few
d_call: TRBD1

cdr3_nt: TGTGCCAGCAGTGAATGGACTAGCGGAACCTACAATGAGCAGTTCTTC
cdr3_aa: CASSEWTSGTYNEQFF
j_call: TRBJ2-1
v_call: TRBV13
clone_size: .
d_call: TRBD2

cdr3_nt: TGTGCCAGCAGTTCGGGACTATCGGAGACCCAGTACTTC
cdr3_aa: CASSSGLSETQYF
j_call: TRBJ2-5
v_call: TRBV28
clone_size: .
d_call: TRBD2

cdr3_nt: TGTGCCAGCAGCTTGGACAGGGTGAACTATGGCTACACCTTC
cdr3_aa: CASSLDRVNYGYTF
j_call: TRBJ1-2
v_call: TRBV7-9
clone_size: few
d_call: TRBD1

cdr3_nt: TGTGCCAGCAGTCGACTAGCGGCAGGCCACAATGAGCAGTTCTTC
cdr3_aa: CASSRLAAGHNEQFF
j_call: TRBJ2-1
v_call: TRBV28
clone_size: .
d_call: TRBD2

cdr3_nt: TGCAGCACCAGTAGGACTAGCGGGAGGATAACAGATACGCAGTATTTT
cdr3_aa: CSTSRTSGRITDTQYF
j_call: TRBJ2-3
v_call: TRBV29-1
clone_size: .
d_call: TRBD2

cdr3_nt: TGTGCCTGGAGTGTACGAGCAACTAATGAAAAACTGTTTTTT
cdr3_aa: CAWSVRATNEKLFF
j_call: TRBJ1-4
v_call: TRBV30
clone_size: few
d_call: .

cdr3_nt: TGTGCCAACAGGGGACAGGGGAGAGAGACCCAGTACTTC
cdr3_aa: CANRGQGRETQYF
j_call: TRBJ2-5
v_call: TRBV28
clone_size: few
d_call: TRBD1

cdr3_nt: TGTGCCAGCAGTCAGGGAGGGTCCTACAATGAGCAGTTCTTC
cdr3_aa: CASSQGGSYNEQFF
j_call: TRBJ2-1
v_call: TRBV5-4
clone_size: .
d_call: TRBD2

cdr3_nt: TGTGCCAGTAATAGGGGACAGGGGAATGAAAAACTGTTTTTT
cdr3_aa: CASNRGQGNEKLFF
j_call: TRBJ1-4
v_call: TRBV19
clone_size: few
d_call: TRBD1

cdr3_nt: TGTGCCAGCAGCTTGACGGGATCCACAGATACGCAGTATTTT
cdr3_aa: CASSLTGSTDTQYF
j_call: TRBJ2-3
v_call: TRBV5-4
clone_size: few
d_call: .

cdr3_nt: TGTGCCAGCAGCTTCTTGACAGGGAACTATGGCTACACCTTC
cdr3_aa: CASSFLTGNYGYTF
j_call: TRBJ1-2
v_call: TRBV7-8
clone_size: .
d_call: TRBD1